The 14 T cell receptor beta chains presented below share a single source sample, sequenced in a study of blood T cells in healthy people across ages. With a J-beta primer mix and a sample-barcoded 5' primer, a second PCR ran about 7 to 12 cycles. TCRdb recomputed calls from the 5' RACE reads with MiXCR, one row per CDR3 protein. The table lists fewer than 2,000,000 distinct CDR3 sequences, 30% to 40% of them singletons. The source material was blood. Source of these receptors: a woman aged 30 to 39 in good health.

The DNA of the CDR3 is TGCAGTGGAATTAGCGGGGGGCTATCCTACGAGCAGTACTTC. Translated, it gives CSGISGGLSYEQYF. The chain combines TRBV20-1 with TRBJ2-7, with 10 bases lining up with TRBD2. V shed 7 bases and J 1 base; nucleotides not matched to a gene: 7. There are 14 residues in the CDR3. In germline, CDR1 is DFQATT, CDR2 SNEGSKA (reference sequence).

This chain's CDR3 is CASNLSPRDRGSTTNEKLFF. CDR3 DNA: TGTGCCAGCAACCTCTCGCCCCGGGACAGGGGGTCCACAACTAATGAAAAACTGTTTTTT. The chain carries TRBV7-9 and TRBJ1-4, with TRBD1 identical over 11 bases. The CDR3 covers 20 residues. Germline V gives CDR1 SEHNR, CDR2 FQNEAQ (reference sequence). The J segment lost 0 bases and the V segment lost 7 bases, leaving 16 bases of the junction unmatched.

This sequence joins TRBV19 and TRBJ2-1; the D gene could be TRBD1 or TRBD2 (5 bases each). V lost 7 bases, J lost 7 bases, and 20 bases lay in between. CDR1 and CDR2 (germline): LNHDA, SQIVND (reference sequence). CDR3 length equals 15 residues. The chain's CDR3 is CASTVLGNGANEQFF. In nucleotides, the CDR3 is TGTGCCAGTACCGTGCTGGGGAACGGGGCTAATGAGCAGTTCTTC.

The gene calls are TRBV4-2 and TRBJ1-2; no clear D. This CDR3 comprises 14 residues. The germline V gene encodes CDR1 LGHNA and CDR2 YNFKEQ. Trimming took 0 bases from V and 8 from J, leaving 13 bases between them. In DNA, the CDR3 is TGTGCCAGCAGCCAAGATCAACTGGGAGGGGGCTACACCTTC. Its translation is CASSQDQLGGGYTF.

On this clonotype: A much larger clone differs from this one at a single base, so this may be a read error. This rearrangement joins TRBV29-1 to TRBJ2-3, with TRBD2 identical over 8 bases. With V trimmed by 4 bases and J by 4 bases, 7 bases remained unmatched. CDR1 is SQVTM, CDR2 ANQGSEA, per germline. The CDR3 length is 14 residues. The CDR3 DNA reads as TGCAGCGTTGCACCAGCGGGAGTTCCAGATACGCAGTATTTT. This encodes CSVAPAGVPDTQYF.

Of note for this clonotype: An end of the junction differs from the germline gene, which may be a read error. The chain employs TRBV5-6 and TRBJ2-6; D is undetermined. The CDR3 contains 16 residues. The germline V gene has CDR1 SGHDT and CDR2 YYEEEE. This chain's CDR3 is CASSLVRSSGVNVLTF. The CDR3 nucleotides read TGTGCCAGCAGCTTGGTGCGGAGCTCTGGGGTCAACGTCCTGACTTTC.

There are a few counts of this clonotype. In DNA form, the CDR3 reads TGCGCCAGCAGCTCAAGACCGAACACCGGGGAGCTGTTTTTT. It translates to CASSSRPNTGELFF. This chain uses TRBV5-1 with TRBJ2-2; the D is unclear. The CDR3 contains 14 residues. The germline CDR1 and CDR2 sequences are SGHRS and YFSETQ. Trimming shortened V by 3 bases and J by 0 bases, and 6 bases separated the two germline ends. Together with reference TRBV5-1 and TRBJ2-2, the CDR3 gives the full variable domain: KAGVTQTPRYLIKTRGQQVTLSCSPISGHRSVSWYQQTPGQGLQFLFEYFSETQRNKGNFPGRFSGRQFSNSRSEMNVSTLELGDSALYLCASSSRPNTGELFFGEGSRLTVL.

V is TRBV18 and J is TRBJ1-2; unclear D gene. Germline-derived CDR1 and CDR2 are KGHSH and LQKENI. Trimming took 0 bases from V and 7 from J, leaving 15 bases between them. CDR3 length: 15 residues. In DNA, the CDR3 is TGTGCCAGCTCACCACCCTCCAGGTTAGGTCTTGGCTACACCTTC. It yields the protein CASSPPSRLGLGYTF.

This clonotype showed up many times. The chain's CDR3 is CSVEEGETQYF. CDR3 coding DNA: TGCAGCGTTGAAGAGGGGGAGACCCAGTACTTC. V gene TRBV29-1 combines with J gene TRBJ2-5; D remains unclear. Germline CDR1 SQVTM, CDR2 ANQGSEA. V dropped 0 bases and J dropped 5 bases, with 4 bases sitting between them. This CDR3 region has 11 residues.

The chain employs TRBV18 and TRBJ2-3; 11 bases line up with TRBD2. The V gene's germline CDR1 is KGHSH and CDR2 LQKENI. The CDR3 totals 18 residues. With V trimmed by 3 bases and J by 0 bases, 8 bases remained unmatched. This chain's CDR3 is CASSPFGTSGKSTDTQYF. In DNA, the CDR3 is TGTGCCAGCTCACCGTTCGGGACTAGCGGCAAGAGCACAGATACGCAGTATTTT.

This clonotype came up a few times. The J gene is TRBJ2-7, the V gene TRBV27; a possible D gene is TRBD2 (5 bases). The CDR3 runs to 16 residues. Germline V gene data show CDR1 as MNHEY and CDR2 as SMNVEV (reference sequence). The V and J ends lost 0 bases and 1 base respectively, with 13 bases between them. CDR3 in amino acids: CASSLSRAGSSYEQYF. The CDR3 DNA reads as TGTGCCAGCAGTTTATCGAGGGCAGGCTCATCCTACGAGCAGTACTTC.

This clonotype was recorded a few times. A much larger clone lies one base from this, so it may be a read error. The J gene is TRBJ2-5, the V gene TRBV7-9; 9 bases align to TRBD2. Germline V CDR1 and CDR2: SEHNR, FQNEAQ (reference sequence). This CDR3 contains 15 residues. The CDR3 nucleotides read TGTGCCGGCAGCTTGACTAGCGGAGGACGGGAGACCCAGTACTTC. Translating it yields CAGSLTSGGRETQYF.

Points on this clonotype: Compared with germline, one end of the junction differs, possibly owing to a read error. This chain uses TRBV28 with TRBJ2-5; TRBD2 matches at 7 bases. The CDR3 runs 14 residues. CDR1 is MDHEN and CDR2 is SYDVKM in the germline V gene. This CDR3 is CASRLAAGEETQYF. In DNA form, the CDR3 reads TGTGCCAGCCGTTTGGCGGCGGGAGAAGAGACCCAGTACTTC.

In its sample, this clonotype was seen a few times. The chain uses TRBV2 and TRBJ2-3; TRBD1 aligns across 12 bases. CDR3 length: 15 residues. Germline CDR1 and CDR2: SNHLY and FYNNEI. The V segment lost 5 bases and the J segment 5 bases; nucleotides outside the gene matches: 5. The CDR3 reads CASSWDRGRGDTQYF. The DNA of the CDR3 is TGTGCCAGCAGTTGGGACAGGGGGCGCGGAGATACGCAGTATTTT.